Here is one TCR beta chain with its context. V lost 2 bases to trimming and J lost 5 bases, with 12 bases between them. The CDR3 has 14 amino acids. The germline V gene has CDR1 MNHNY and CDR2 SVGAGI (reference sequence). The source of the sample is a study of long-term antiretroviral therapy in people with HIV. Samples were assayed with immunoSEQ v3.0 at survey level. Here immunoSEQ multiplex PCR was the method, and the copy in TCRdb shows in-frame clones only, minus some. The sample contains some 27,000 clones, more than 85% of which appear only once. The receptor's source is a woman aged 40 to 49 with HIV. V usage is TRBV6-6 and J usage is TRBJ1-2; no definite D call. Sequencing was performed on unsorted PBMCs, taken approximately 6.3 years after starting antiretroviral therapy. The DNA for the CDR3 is TGTGCCAGCAGTTACAGCCCTGCTGCATATGGCTACACCTTC. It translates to CASSYSPAAYGYTF.